The 13 T cell receptor beta chains below come from one sample, sequenced in a study of radiotherapy plus CTLA-4 blockade in lung cancer. Data came from immunoSEQ multiplex PCR; TCRdb stores just in-frame clones and leaves some out. The sample includes some 110,000 clones, roughly 80% seen only once; the top ten take less than 4%. The sequences come from peripheral blood, collected from a patient treated with radiotherapy plus ipilimumab. The receptor source for this set is a human donor with non-small cell lung cancer that progressed on radiotherapy plus ipilimumab. Some clones in this sample may be carry-over from other donors' samples.

As concerns this clone: Other DNA sequences from this sample encode an identical CDR3 as well. V gene TRBV5-1 combines with J gene TRBJ2-7; no clear D gene. CDR1 is SGHRS and CDR2 is YFSETQ in the germline V gene. Trimming pared 2 bases from V and 3 bases from J, leaving 9 bases between. This CDR3 contains 13 residues. The CDR3 DNA sequence: TGCGCCAGCAGCTTTGCGGAGAACTACGAGCAGTACTTC. Translated, it gives CASSFAENYEQYF. Combining the CDR3 with reference TRBV5-1 and TRBJ2-7 gives the whole variable domain KAGVTQTPRYLIKTRGQQVTLSCSPISGHRSVSWYQQTPGQGLQFLFEYFSETQRNKGNFPGRFSGRQFSNSRSEMNVSTLELGDSALYLCASSFAENYEQYFGPGTRLTVT.

The chain is built from TRBV15 and TRBJ1-4; D uncertain. CDR3 length: 16 residues. Trimming pared 0 bases from V and 3 bases from J, leaving 11 bases between. The germline CDR1 and CDR2 sequences are LNHNV and YYDKDF (reference sequence). The CDR3 here is CATSRELVGSNEKLFF. CDR3 nucleotides: TGTGCCACCAGCAGAGAGCTCGTTGGGTCTAATGAAAAACTGTTTTTT.

The rearrangement uses TRBV9 and TRBJ1-2, with D possibly being TRBD1 (6 bases). Germline CDR1 and CDR2: SGDLS and YYNGEE. V shed 2 bases and J shed 2 bases, with 10 bases lying between them. The CDR3 length is 14 residues. Here the CDR3 DNA reads TGTGCCAGCAGCGTTGGCAGGGGAAACTATGGCTACACCTTC. Translated, it gives CASSVGRGNYGYTF. Combining the CDR3 with reference TRBV9 and TRBJ1-2 gives the whole variable domain DSGVTQTPKHLITATGQRVTLRCSPRSGDLSVYWYQQSLDQGLQFLIQYYNGEERAKGNILERFSAQQFPDLHSELNLSSLELGDSALYFCASSVGRGNYGYTFGSGTRLTVV.

The chain combines TRBV27 with TRBJ1-2; no clear D gene. V was clipped by 6 bases and J by 8 bases, with 19 bases between them. The CDR3 sequence is 14 residues long. In germline, CDR1 is MNHEY, CDR2 SMNVEV (reference sequence). The CDR3 coding sequence is TGTGCCAGCAGCCGTGGACGGTTTATGGAAGGCTACACCTTC. Its translation is CASSRGRFMEGYTF.

This clone was recorded once. This chain joins TRBV7-2 and TRBJ1-2; D not certain. Germline CDR1 reads SGHTA; CDR2 reads FQGNSA. Trimming took 5 bases from V and 6 from J, leaving 13 bases between them. This CDR3 contains 13 residues. CDR3 residues: CASSISLEDGYTF. Here the CDR3 DNA reads TGTGCCAGCAGCATATCTTTGGAGGATGGCTACACCTTC.

The chain recombines TRBV6-1 with TRBJ1-6, with no clear D. Germline CDR1 MNHNS, CDR2 SASEGT. Trimming pared 6 bases from V and 8 bases from J, leaving 11 bases between. This CDR3 region has 13 residues. CDR3 residues: CASRRGMDSPLHF. The CDR3 bases are TGTGCCAGCAGGCGAGGGATGGATTCACCCCTCCACTTT.

The CDR3 spells CASSRDSWTEAFF. In DNA, the CDR3 is TGTGCCAGCAGCCGAGACAGCTGGACTGAAGCTTTCTTT. The chain joins TRBV5-4 to TRBJ1-1; possibly TRBD1 for D (5 bases). The CDR3 consists of 13 residues. With 4 bases removed from V and 5 bases from J, the gap between germline ends came to 12 bases. Germline lookup yields CDR1 SGHNT and CDR2 YYREEE (reference sequence).

V and J are TRBV7-2 and TRBJ2-3; D not resolved. There are 13 residues in the CDR3. Trimming cost V 5 bases and J 3 bases, with 9 bases left between them. Germline V lookup: CDR1 SGHTA, CDR2 FQGNSA. The CDR3 DNA reads as TGTGCCAGCAGCCCTACCGGAACAGATACGCAGTATTTT. This codes for CASSPTGTDTQYF.

The CDR3 sequence is CAWLLGAGVTGELFF. Here the CDR3 DNA reads TGTGCCTGGTTACTAGGAGCAGGGGTCACCGGGGAGCTGTTTTTT. J is TRBJ2-2 and V is TRBV30, with a possible D match to TRBD1 (6 bases). This CDR3 has 15 amino acids. V lost 5 bases and J lost 4, with 17 bases in between. CDR1 is GTSNPN and CDR2 is SVGIG in the germline V gene (reference sequence).

This clone was picked up a small number of times. V usage is TRBV4-2 and J usage is TRBJ2-3; 13 bases match TRBD2. This CDR3 has 15 amino acids. Looked up from germline, CDR1 is LGHNA and CDR2 is YNFKEQ. V lost 6 bases to trimming and J lost 6 bases; unmatched junction nucleotides: 6. The CDR3 DNA follows: TGTGCCAGCAGGCGAACTAGCGGGGGGGCGGATACGCAGTATTTT. The encoded protein is CASRRTSGGADTQYF.

This sequence joins TRBV21-1 and TRBJ2-7; the D call in the table, TRBD1, was not verified against the DNA. TRBV21-1 is a listed pseudogene. This CDR3 region has 16 residues. The CDR3 here is CASSSRLGTAGYEQYF. In DNA, the CDR3 is TGTGCCAGCAGCTCTCGCTTGGGGACAGCCGGCTACGAGCAGTACTTC.

The V and J genes are TRBV10-2 and TRBJ2-2, with a tentative D call TRBD1 (6 bases). Trimming stripped 2 bases from V and 7 bases from J, with 11 bases between. In germline, CDR1 is WSHSY, CDR2 SAAADI. This CDR3 has 14 amino acids. CDR3 residues: CASSETTTGGELFF. The CDR3 coding sequence is TGCGCCAGCAGTGAGACCACGACAGGCGGGGAGCTGTTTTTT.

The V gene is TRBV6-6, the J gene TRBJ2-7, with TRBD2 matching 7 bases. The junction had 13 bases not matched to a gene; V was cut back by 4 bases and J by 4 bases. The CDR3 consists of 16 residues. CDR1 and CDR2 from the germline V gene are MNHNY and SVGAGI (reference sequence). The CDR3 sequence is CASSFLKRAGDYEQYF. Written as DNA, the CDR3 is TGTGCCAGCAGTTTTCTAAAACGGGCGGGGGATTACGAGCAGTACTTC.